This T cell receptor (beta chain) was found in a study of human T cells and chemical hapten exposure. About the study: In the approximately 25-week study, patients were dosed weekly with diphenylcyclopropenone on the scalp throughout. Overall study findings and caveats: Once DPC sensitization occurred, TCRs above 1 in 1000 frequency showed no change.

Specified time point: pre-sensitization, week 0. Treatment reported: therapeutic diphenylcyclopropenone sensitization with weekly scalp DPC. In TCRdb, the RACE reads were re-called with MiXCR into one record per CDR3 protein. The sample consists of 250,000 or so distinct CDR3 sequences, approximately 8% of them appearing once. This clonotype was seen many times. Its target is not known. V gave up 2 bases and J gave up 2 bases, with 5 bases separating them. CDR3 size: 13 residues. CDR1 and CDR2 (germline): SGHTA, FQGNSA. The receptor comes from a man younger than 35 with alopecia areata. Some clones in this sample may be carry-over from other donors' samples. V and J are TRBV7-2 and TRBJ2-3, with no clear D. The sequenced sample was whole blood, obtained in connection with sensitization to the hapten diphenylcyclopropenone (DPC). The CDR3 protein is CASSLHPTDTQYF. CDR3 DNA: TGTGCCAGCAGCTTACACCCCACAGATACGCAGTATTTT.